This entry is about one T cell receptor (beta chain). It has no known antigen specificity. Within one base of it there is no much larger clone, and no base qualities were kept. These data belong to a study of T-cell reconstitution after alpha-beta-depleted transplantation in children (dated by TCRdb to about 2016). For the study in its entirety: Using TCR repertoire profiling, the study followed T-cell immune reconstitution in a quantitative way in children after TCRalphabeta/CD19-depleted allogeneic hematopoietic cell transplantation. What the work shows at the level of the full study, not this receptor alone: Over the following months the frequencies of hyperexpanded clones went down, and after one year T-cell counts and TCRbeta diversity were mostly credited to newly produced T cells. In some patients, the high TCRbeta diversity seen at day 60 was put down to recipient T cells and intrathymic progenitors that had survived conditioning. The apparently early alphabetaT-cell count recovery about two months after transplant was reportedly dependent on only several hundred rapidly expanded clones derived from non-depleted graft cells.

Libraries were constructed by PCR. For sequencing, an Illumina HiSeq 2500 was employed. Molecular barcoding was employed in the preparation of TCR libraries, with unique molecular identifiers being used to normalize TCRbeta repertoire quantification. Using fastp trimming at Q25 and MiXCR clonotype assembly, TCRdb reanalyzed the public sequencing data and kept in-frame beta chains. Merged by CDR3 protein, the rows form single entries marked with the most common genes and DNA. The sample contains over 90,000 distinct CDR3 sequences, less than 6% of them found a single time. The biggest ten clones account for roughly 6.1% of the sample. V and J are trimmed by 9 bases and 3 bases, and the gene matches miss 11 bases of the junction. The CDR3 contains 14 residues, cysteine and phenylalanine counted. The retained sequence is limited to the CDR3, 42 bases, with the frame set at the first base. According to the germline V gene, CDR1 reads MDHEN and CDR2 reads SYDVKM.

The time point tag for this specimen amounts to: day 60 (about 2 months) after transplantation. In light of the paper, this sample's treatment or condition label describes: allogeneic hematopoietic cell transplantation with graft depleted of TCRalphabeta T cells and CD19 B cells. The children who served as transplant recipients had been given grafts of TCRalphabeta/CD19-depleted allogeneic hematopoietic cells. This TCR was recovered from a female patient aged 2-15 years who had a stem cell transplant for Fanconi anemia, so the T cells may come from the graft donor. The receptor chain draws on TRBV28 and TRBJ2-7; 7 bases in the middle match TRBD2. Sequencing was performed on PBMCs, mostly from graft donor cells, taken 60 days after TCRalphabeta/CD19-depleted stem cell transplant. The nucleotide sequence reads TGTGCCAGTTGTGATCGGGGGAGGGACTACGAGCAGTACTTC. This is translated as CASCDRGRDYEQYF.